This T cell receptor beta chain was identified in a study of neurological immune-mediated disorders. This clonotype has a count of ten or more. MiXCR, run by TCRdb on the 5' RACE reads, gives a single entry per CDR3 protein. The sample lists under 70,000 distinct CDR3 sequences, 3% to 4% seen once, with under 6.5% in the top ten. Trimming took off 2 bases at V and 2 bases at J, with 16 bases between the two ends. CDR3 size: 18 residues. Germline V gene lookup returns CDR1 ENHRY and CDR2 SYGVKD. The chain is built from TRBV10-3 and TRBJ2-6, with D tentatively TRBD1 (5 bases). The origin of this receptor is a woman aged 45-59 years with multiple sclerosis. Sequenced material: PBMCs. CDR3 nucleotide sequence: TGTGCCATCAGTGAGATCTCCTCCCAGGGTACTGGGGCCAACGTCCTGACTTTC. It encodes CAISEISSQGTGANVLTF.